The 14 T cell receptor beta chains reported below all come from one sample, sequenced in a study of shared clonotypes between healthy human individuals. Here immunoSEQ multiplex PCR was the method, and the copy in TCRdb shows in-frame clones only, minus some. The sample contains a few million clones, more than 85% of which appear only once. Input material: naive CD4+ T cells from PBMCs. Subset of the sample: CD45RA+ positively selected. The origin of the receptors is a man aged 18 to 30 in good health. Some clones in this sample may be carry-over from other donors' samples.

The rearrangement uses TRBV4-1 and TRBJ2-6; the D is unclear. The V gene lost 1 base and the J gene lost 4 bases, with 17 bases spanning the gap. This CDR3 has 18 residues. Germline V gene lookup returns CDR1 MGHRA and CDR2 YSYEKL. The CDR3 coding sequence is TGCGCCAGCAGCCAAGCGACTTCCTATCAGTCCGGGGCCAACGTCCTGACTTTC. Its protein product is CASSQATSYQSGANVLTF.

J is TRBJ2-6 and V is TRBV7-2; D unclear. Deletions cut 2 bases from V and 2 bases from J, with 7 bases between. The CDR3 totals 15 residues. CDR1 is SGHTA, CDR2 FQGNSA, per germline. CDR3 in amino acids: CASSLRNPGANVLTF. Written as DNA, the CDR3 is TGTGCCAGCAGCTTACGGAACCCTGGGGCCAACGTCCTGACTTTC. Based on the CDR3 plus reference TRBV7-2 and TRBJ2-6, the full variable domain is GAGVSQSPSNKVTEKGKDVELRCDPISGHTALYWYRQSLGQGLEFLIYFQGNSAPDKSGLPSDRFSAERTGGSVSTLTIQRTQQEDSAVYLCASSLRNPGANVLTFGAGSRLTVL.

The V gene is TRBV2, the J gene TRBJ2-2; D uncertain. V was trimmed by 4 bases and J by 2 bases, leaving 8 bases between them. CDR3 length: 14 amino acids. Per the germline V gene, CDR1 is SNHLY and CDR2 is FYNNEI. This CDR3 reads CASSVVGNTGELFF. The DNA for the CDR3 is TGTGCCAGCAGTGTTGTGGGAAACACCGGGGAGCTGTTTTTT. Full variable domain (outside the CDR3, taken from reference TRBV2 and TRBJ2-2): EPEVTQTPSHQVTQMGQEVILRCVPISNHLYFYWYRQILGQKVEFLVSFYNNEISEKSEIFDDQFSVERPDGSNFTLKIRSTKLEDSAMYFCASSVVGNTGELFFGEGSRLTVL.

This clone has a handful of counts. The rearrangement uses TRBV6-5 and TRBJ1-5; D gene uncertain. With 1 base removed from V and 2 bases from J, the gap between germline ends came to 9 bases. The CDR3 runs 15 residues. CDR1 and CDR2 from the germline V gene are MNHEY and SVGAGI. CDR3 region: CASSYLSDGNQPQHF. The CDR3 DNA is TGTGCCAGCAGTTACTTGTCGGACGGCAATCAGCCCCAGCATTTT.

The rearrangement uses TRBV23-1 and TRBJ2-6; no clear D gene. TRBV23-1 is filed as an ORF, its function uncertain. The CDR3 loop spans 12 amino acids. CDR3 bases: TGCGTAAACAGCTCTGGGGCCAACGTCCTGACTTTC. Its protein product is CVNSSGANVLTF.

J is TRBJ2-7 and V is TRBV7-9; TRBD2 agrees at 7 bases. The CDR3 sequence is 12 residues long. With 3 bases clipped from V and 6 bases from J, the junction kept 2 bases outside the gene matches. Per the germline V gene, CDR1 is SEHNR and CDR2 is FQNEAQ (reference sequence). CDR3 coding DNA: TGTGCCAGCAGCTTTTCGGGGGGCGAGCAGTACTTC. Residues: CASSFSGGEQYF.

The CDR3 loop is CASSQDSTARDGYTF. The CDR3, as DNA: TGTGCCAGCAGCCAAGATTCGACAGCCCGAGATGGCTACACCTTC. The chain joins TRBV14 to TRBJ1-2, with D perhaps TRBD1 (5 bases). The germline V gene encodes CDR1 SGHDN and CDR2 FVKESK. Trimming stripped 0 bases from V and 6 bases from J, with 14 bases between. CDR3 length: 15 residues.

This chain joins TRBV19 and TRBJ2-3, with 11 bases that match TRBD2. Losses at the gene ends were 6 bases for V and 4 bases for J; bases not matched to a gene: 12. This CDR3 is 17 amino acids long. CDR1 and CDR2 from the germline V gene are LNHDA and SQIVND (reference sequence). CDR3 protein: CASSQGLAGPRADTQYF. The CDR3 bases are TGTGCCAGTAGCCAAGGACTAGCGGGCCCTCGGGCAGATACGCAGTATTTT.

The V and J genes are TRBV7-9 and TRBJ2-7, with a tentative D call TRBD2 (6 bases). The V end lost 4 bases, the J end lost 5 bases, and 15 bases lay between the germline ends. There are 14 residues in the CDR3. CDR1 SEHNR and CDR2 FQNEAQ come from the germline V gene (reference sequence). The CDR3 DNA reads TGTGCCAGCAGCTCCGCCCGGGCTAGCGACGAGCAGTACTTC. This gives the protein CASSSARASDEQYF.

The genes are TRBV30 and TRBJ2-1; 7 bases are shared with TRBD2. The V gene's germline CDR1 is GTSNPN and CDR2 SVGIG (reference sequence). J gave up 7 bases and V 7 bases, and 7 bases lay outside the gene matches. This CDR3 has 12 amino acids. CDR3 amino acids: CAYGRRLNEQFF. In DNA, the CDR3 is TGTGCCTACGGGAGGAGGTTGAATGAGCAGTTCTTC.

The V and J genes are TRBV4-1 and TRBJ2-7; 9 bases match TRBD1. This CDR3 contains 13 residues. Germline V gene sequence: CDR1 MGHRA, CDR2 YSYEKL. J lost 6 bases, V lost 3 bases, and 3 bases had no gene match. In nucleotides, the CDR3 is TGCGCCAGCAGCCAGGCGACAGGGGGCGAGCAGTACTTC. Amino acids: CASSQATGGEQYF.

V is TRBV7-7 and J is TRBJ2-3; D possibly corresponds to TRBD2 (6 bases). The CDR3 is 15 residues long. Per germline, CDR1 SSHAT and CDR2 FNYEAQ (reference sequence). V lost 1 base and J 2 bases, leaving 10 bases between the germline ends. The CDR3, as DNA: TGTGCCAGCAGCTTAGTGGGAGGACCCACAGATACGCAGTATTTT. This encodes CASSLVGGPTDTQYF. Looking up the rest from reference TRBV7-7 and TRBJ2-3 gives the full variable domain: GAGVSQSPRYKVTKRGQDVTLRCDPISSHATLYWYQQALGQGPEFLTYFNYEAQPDKSGLPSDRFSAERPEGSISTLTIQRTEQRDSAMYRCASSLVGGPTDTQYFGPGTRLTVL.

This chain connects TRBV25-1 to TRBJ1-3, with unresolved D. The CDR3 spans 18 residues. V lost 5 bases and J 0 bases, leaving 20 bases between the germline ends. Germline CDR1 is MGHDK and CDR2 is SYGVNS. The CDR3 sequence: CASSPPGGSGHSGNTIYF. In DNA, the CDR3 is TGTGCCAGCAGTCCCCCCGGAGGGAGCGGGCACTCTGGAAACACCATATATTTT. The variable domain in full, completed from reference TRBV25-1 and TRBJ1-3, reads EADIYQTPRYLVIGTGKKITLECSQTMGHDKMYWYQQDPGMELHLIHYSYGVNSTEKGDLSSESTVSRIRTEHFPLTLESARPSHTSQYLCASSPPGGSGHSGNTIYFGEGSWLTVV.

The rearrangement joins TRBV2 to TRBJ2-1, with unresolved D. V dropped 7 bases and J dropped 5 bases, with 12 bases sitting between them. The CDR3 sequence is 13 residues long. CDR1 is SNHLY and CDR2 is FYNNEI in the germline V gene. The CDR3 nucleotides are TGTGCCAGCATATATAGCTTTGACAATGAGCAGTTCTTC. As protein: CASIYSFDNEQFF.